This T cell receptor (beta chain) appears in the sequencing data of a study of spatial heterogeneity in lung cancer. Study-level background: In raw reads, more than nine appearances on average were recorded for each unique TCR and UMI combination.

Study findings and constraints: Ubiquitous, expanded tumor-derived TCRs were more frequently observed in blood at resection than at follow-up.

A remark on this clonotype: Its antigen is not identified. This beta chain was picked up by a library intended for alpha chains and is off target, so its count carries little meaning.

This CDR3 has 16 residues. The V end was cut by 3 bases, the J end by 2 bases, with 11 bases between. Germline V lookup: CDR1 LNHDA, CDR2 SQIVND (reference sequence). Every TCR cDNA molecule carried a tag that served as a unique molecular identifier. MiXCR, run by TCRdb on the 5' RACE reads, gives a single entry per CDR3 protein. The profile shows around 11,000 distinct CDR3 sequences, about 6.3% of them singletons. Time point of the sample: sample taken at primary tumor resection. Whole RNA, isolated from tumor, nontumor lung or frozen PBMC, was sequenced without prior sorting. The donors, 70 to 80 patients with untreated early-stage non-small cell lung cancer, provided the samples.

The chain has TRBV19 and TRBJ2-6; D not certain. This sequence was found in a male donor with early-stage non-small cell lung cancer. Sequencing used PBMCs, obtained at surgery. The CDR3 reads CASSIRGVPGANVLTF. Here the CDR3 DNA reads TGTGCCAGTAGTATTCGTGGGGTCCCTGGGGCCAACGTCCTGACTTTC.